A single sample gave rise to the 9 T cell receptor beta chains below, sequenced in a study of T cells expressing NK-cell markers (dated by TCRdb to 2018 to 2020). Library prep was done by 5' RACE. Data came from an Illumina HiSeq 2000. After the reads were reprocessed by TCRdb, one entry was made per CDR3 protein sequence, with no DNA. The sample table includes about 440,000 distinct CDR3 sequences. The top ten clonotypes cover approximately 7% of the sample. Sequencing input: blood T cells: a sorted CD56 or NKG2C T cell subset, CD4+ or CD8+ T cells, or bulk PBMC T cells (not recorded which). These receptors came from a woman between 18 and 69 years old in good health.

J is TRBJ2-3 and V is TRBV29-1; as DNA is missing, the TRBD1 call by TCRdb cannot be tested. The CDR3 sequence is 14 residues long. Looked up from germline, CDR1 is SQVTM and CDR2 is ANQGSEA. CDR3 amino acids: CSVVGWGKKGAQYF.

CDR3 sequence: CSARDTPHEQFF. The chain carries TRBV20-1 and TRBJ2-1. The CDR3 contains 12 residues. Germline-derived CDR1 and CDR2 are DFQATT and SNEGSKA (reference sequence).

J is TRBJ2-2 and V is TRBV7-3; no DNA is available, so the TRBD1 call from TCRdb remains unchecked. CDR1 and CDR2 (germline): SGHTA, FQGTGA. The CDR3 has 15 amino acids. Here the CDR3 reads CASSPTATVTGELFF.

The chain links TRBV24-1 to TRBJ2-3; absent DNA, TCRdb's TRBD1 call cannot be checked. The CDR3 is made up of 14 amino acids. Per the germline V gene, CDR1 is KGHDR and CDR2 is SFDVKD. The CDR3 region is CATSDPPNTDTQYF.

The J gene is TRBJ1-4, the V gene TRBV7-2. Germline CDR1 and CDR2: SGHTA and FQGNSA. This CDR3 is 14 amino acids long. The CDR3 sequence: CASSLRRTSEKLFF.

The V gene is TRBV5-1, the J gene TRBJ2-1; TCRdb's D call, TRBD2, is unchecked because there is no DNA. The CDR3 is 17 residues long. Germline lookup yields CDR1 SGHRS and CDR2 YFSETQ. CDR3 protein: CASSLEGLAGGHNEQFF.

The V call is TRBV18, the J call TRBJ2-1; the D call from TCRdb, TRBD1, cannot be confirmed without DNA. From germline, CDR1 is KGHSH and CDR2 LQKENI. This CDR3 is built from 15 residues. CDR3 in amino acids: CAGSFVGQASDEQFF.

The chain has TRBV20-1 and TRBJ1-4. The CDR3 has 15 residues. From germline, CDR1 is DFQATT and CDR2 SNEGSKA (reference sequence). The chain's CDR3 is CSATRGGGGGEKLFF.

The chain joins TRBV29-1 to TRBJ2-6; the D call of TRBD1 rests on TCRdb alone, since no DNA is present to check it. Germline assignment: CDR1 SQVTM and CDR2 ANQGSEA. The CDR3 spans 16 residues. The CDR3 protein is CSASGREDSGANVLTF.